This record looks at one TCR beta chain sequence and its context. Some clones are missing from TCRdb's copy, which holds only in-frame ones; the method was immunoSEQ multiplex PCR. Of 25,000 to 30,000 clones in the sample, more than 75% were seen once. CDR3 length equals 12 residues. Germline loops: CDR1 KGHDR, CDR2 SFDVKD. Trimming shortened V by 0 bases and J by 10 bases, and 8 bases separated the two germline ends. The data derive from a study of blood T cell repertoires in COVID-19. The wider study: Material from acute and convalescent COVID-19 was sourced from the United States, Italy and Spain.

The chain links TRBV24-1 to TRBJ1-2; no firm D call. The TCR comes from a human donor in a cohort sampled during active COVID-19. The sample consisted of peripheral blood. The CDR3 bases are TGTGCCACCAGTGATTTGGGGCACCACTACACCTTC. This encodes CATSDLGHHYTF.